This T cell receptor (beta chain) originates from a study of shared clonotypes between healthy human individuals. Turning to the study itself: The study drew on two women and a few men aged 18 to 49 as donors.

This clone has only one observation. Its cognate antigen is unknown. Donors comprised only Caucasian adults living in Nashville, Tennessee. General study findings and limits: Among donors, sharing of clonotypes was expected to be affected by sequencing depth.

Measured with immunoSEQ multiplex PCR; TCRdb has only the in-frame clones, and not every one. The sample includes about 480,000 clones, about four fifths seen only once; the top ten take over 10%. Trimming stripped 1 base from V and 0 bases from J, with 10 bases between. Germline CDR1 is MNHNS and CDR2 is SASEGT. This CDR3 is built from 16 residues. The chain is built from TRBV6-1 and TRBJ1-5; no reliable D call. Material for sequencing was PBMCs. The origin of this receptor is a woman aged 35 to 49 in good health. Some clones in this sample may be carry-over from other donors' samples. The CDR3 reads CASSEDGRNSNQPQHF. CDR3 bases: TGTGCCAGCAGTGAAGATGGGAGGAATAGCAATCAGCCCCAGCATTTT.